This TCR beta chain was found in a study of blood T cell repertoires in COVID-19 (dated by TCRdb to 2020 to 2021). Regarding the research as a whole: Collaborator samples came from the United States, Italy and Spain and covered acute and convalescent phases of COVID-19. The prospective study material was composed of cDNA or gDNA derived from T cells, B-cell-depleted T cells, or PBMCs. The dataset comprised deeply sampled blood TCRbeta repertoires from subjects exposed to, actively infected with, or recovered from COVID-19. Sample metadata almost always included a de-identified subject ID, COVID-19 status, age in years and sex. Where available, HLA class I and class II types were taken from metadata supplied by the sample provider and were not determined by assay-based typing. The repertoires were released in a freely available public database intended as a resource for research on the immune response to SARS-CoV-2. The samples were drawn from the first 160 participants of the ongoing ImmuneRACE study and from 1,254 subjects provided by 6 global collaborators.

Points on this clone: The target of this receptor is not known. Per-base quality was not reported, and no clone a single base away is much larger than it.

TCRbeta CDR3 regions were amplified from genomic DNA using the immunoSEQ Assay, a bias-controlled multiplex PCR. In the source study's methods: The number of nucleated cells in each sample was estimated from the amplification of reference gene primers within the assay. To quantify the absolute abundance of each unique TCRbeta CDR3 rearrangement, sequence reads were collapsed and filtered. For each sample, productive Simpson clonality was calculated as the square root of Simpson's diversity index across productive rearrangements. The clones in this table, taken by TCRdb from immuneACCESS, are in-frame only. Not every clone is retained; where verified, under half of the shortfall comes from an unresolved V gene, and the cause of the rest is unknown. That table furnishes V, J and clone size, whereas the DNA furnished D and trimming. The sample table lists roughly 120,000 clones, about 82% of them with a count of one. The ten top clones hold approximately 5% of the sample.

Each collaborating institution followed its own protocols to collect whole blood in K2EDTA tubes. For TCRbeta analysis, collaborators shipped samples in one of three forms: frozen whole blood, isolated PBMCs, or DNA extracted from either of those sample types. From its cysteine to its phenylalanine, the CDR3 spans 15 amino acids. Just the 45-base CDR3 DNA is kept, in frame starting at base 1. For CDR1 and CDR2, the germline V gene (reference sequence) lists DFQATT and SNEGSKA. V and J are trimmed by 5 bases and 8 bases, and the gene matches miss 9 bases of the junction. Results the study describes overall, beyond this receptor: The amount of clinical and demographic metadata varied by source and participant and was provided uncurated.

This sequence originates from a human donor in a cohort sampled during active COVID-19. The chain links TRBV20-1 with TRBJ1-4; 12 junctional bases match TRBD1. The sequenced material came from peripheral blood. Here is the DNA: TGCAGTGCTGGTGGGGGGACAGGGGGCTCAGAAAAACTGTTTTTT. It translates as CSAGGGTGGSEKLFF.